The source of this T cell receptor (beta chain) is a study of identical twins. One entry per CDR3 protein results from TCRdb running MiXCR on the 5' RACE reads. In the table there are 700,000 or so distinct CDR3 sequences, 21% of which are singletons. To note about this clonotype: Its matching antigen is unknown.

Study results and caveats: Without tracking the same donors, conclusions rested on cross-sectional statistical analysis. Invariant cells of the MAIT and iNKT types might have partly distorted the zero-insertion analyses. Alpha sequences out of frame and shared by twins had excess low generation probability.

V lost 4 bases to trimming and J lost 1 base, with 13 bases between them. This CDR3 contains 15 residues. Germline loops: CDR1 MNHEY, CDR2 SMNVEV (reference sequence). These data also formed part of another study, on T cells expressing NK-cell markers. This second study notes: Sequencing of TCR beta repertoires drew on sorted CD3+CD56+NKG2C+, CD3+CD56+NKG2C- and CD3+CD56-NKG2C+ T cells.

Sample: PBMCs. The chain combines TRBV27 with TRBJ1-1, with D possibly being TRBD1 (6 bases). This TCR came from a woman under 30 in good health. In DNA form, the CDR3 reads TGTGCCAGCAGTTCTCCCCCGACAGGGAACACTGAAGCTTTCTTT. It specifies CASSSPPTGNTEAFF.